This TCR beta chain stems from a study of shared clonotypes between healthy human individuals. Study context: Ranging from 18 to 49 in age, donors were a couple of women and a few men. General study findings and limits: Investigators collected only blood, and repertoires in tissues likely differ.

This CDR3 has 13 amino acids. Germline V gives CDR1 SGHRS, CDR2 YFSETQ. With V trimmed by 5 bases and J by 5 bases, 6 bases remained unmatched. TCRdb's table, derived via immunoSEQ multiplex PCR, lists solely in-frame clones and lacks some. This table has about 2.3 million clones, more than 85% appearing once. In regard to this clone: Its specificity is not known.

Input material: naive CD4+ T cells from PBMCs. Subset in this sample: CD45RA+ positively selected. The TCR comes from a young man in good health. Some clones in this sample may be carry-over from other donors' samples. This chain links TRBV5-1 with TRBJ2-5, with 7 nucleotides matching TRBD2. The CDR3 bases are TGCGCCAGCAGTGCGGGAGTGGCGGAGACCCAGTACTTC. This translates into CASSAGVAETQYF.